The present T cell receptor (beta chain) was sequenced within a study of control samples from healthy donors and cancer patients. The assay was immunoSEQ multiplex PCR, and TCRdb's table has in-frame clones only and misses some. Among 75,000 to 90,000 clones listed, around 86% were seen once. Looked up from germline, CDR1 is MNHNS and CDR2 is SASEGT. The V end lost 0 bases, the J end lost 4 bases, and 10 bases lay between the germline ends. This CDR3 has 16 amino acids. Sequenced: blood. The V gene is TRBV6-1, the J gene TRBJ1-6, with unresolved D. This clonotype originated in a man younger than 45 in good health. This CDR3 reads CASSEAVGIYNSPLHF. In nucleotides, the CDR3 is TGTGCCAGCAGTGAAGCAGTTGGTATATATAATTCACCCCTCCACTTT.